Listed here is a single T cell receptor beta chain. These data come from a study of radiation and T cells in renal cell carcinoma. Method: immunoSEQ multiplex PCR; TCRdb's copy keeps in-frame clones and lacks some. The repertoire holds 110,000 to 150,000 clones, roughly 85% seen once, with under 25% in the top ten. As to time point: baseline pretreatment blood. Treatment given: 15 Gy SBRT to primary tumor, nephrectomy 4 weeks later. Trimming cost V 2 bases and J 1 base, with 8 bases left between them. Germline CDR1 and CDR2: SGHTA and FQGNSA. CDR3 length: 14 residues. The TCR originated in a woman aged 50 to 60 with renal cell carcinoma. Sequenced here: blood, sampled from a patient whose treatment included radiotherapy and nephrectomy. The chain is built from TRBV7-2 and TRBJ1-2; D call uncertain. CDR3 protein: CASSLSPVNYGYTF. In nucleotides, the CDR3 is TGTGCCAGCAGCTTAAGTCCAGTTAACTATGGCTACACCTTC.